This entry describes one T cell receptor (beta chain). The sample is drawn from a study of cytomegalovirus exposure and HLA in healthy donors. This CDR3 region has 16 residues. V shed 11 bases, J shed 0 bases, and the junction held 12 bases outside the gene matches. Germline CDR1 and CDR2: MNHNY and SVGAGI (reference sequence). 13 Jbeta primers and 60 Vbeta primers were used for the PCR. The data were produced by immunoSEQ multiplex PCR, yet TCRdb's version contains in-frame clones alone and is incomplete. This sample has about 88,000 clones; around four fifths occur once, and the top ten carry about 5%.

This chain joins TRBV6-6 and TRBJ1-1; 10 bases align to TRBD1. What was sequenced was PBMCs. The TCR originated in a woman between 40 and 55 years old in good health and CMV-seronegative. The CDR3 DNA is TGTGCCGCCATGCCGGGACAGGGGTCGCTGAACACTGAAGCTTTCTTT. Translating it yields CAAMPGQGSLNTEAFF.